The T cell receptor (beta chain) under discussion was sequenced for a study of blood T cell repertoires in COVID-19. In the study overall: Sample material is recorded as cDNA or gDNA derived from T cells, B-cell-depleted T cells, or PBMCs.

Under the authors' procedure: Amplified reference gene primers provided the basis for estimating nucleated cell counts. Sequencing used immunoSEQ multiplex PCR; TCRdb keeps in-frame clones, though not all of them. V, J and clone size derive from that table, while D and trimming were established from the DNA sequence. Here the sample spans 310,000 or so clones, about 90% being singletons. The origin of this receptor is a woman aged 50 to 65 who had recovered from COVID-19. Sequenced input: peripheral blood.

The CDR3 reads CASTIDRVRLEAFF. The CDR3 coding sequence is TGTGCCAGCACTATAGACAGGGTCCGACTTGAAGCTTTCTTT. V and J are TRBV6-5 and TRBJ1-1; 7 bases fit TRBD1. CDR3 length: 14 amino acids. V gave up 7 bases and J gave up 7 bases; unmatched junction bases: 12. Germline V gene data show CDR1 as MNHEY and CDR2 as SVGAGI.